This TCR beta chain was recorded in a study of blood T cell repertoires in COVID-19. About this clone itself: At one boundary the junction diverges from the germline segment, which might be a read error.

This CDR3 comprises 18 residues. Looked up from germline, CDR1 is MNHNS and CDR2 is SASEGT. Only in-frame clones appear in the TCRdb table, and some are missing; sequencing was by immunoSEQ multiplex PCR. The table shows about 240,000 clones, with approximately 83% occurring only once. The source is an elderly woman with acute or convalescent COVID-19. Sequenced sample: peripheral blood. The V call is TRBV6-1, the J call TRBJ1-6; a weak D match, TRBD1 (5 bases). The CDR3 is CASNEAYYGGYYNSPLHF. DNA of the CDR3: TGTGCCAGCAATGAAGCATACTACGGGGGGTACTATAATTCACCCCTCCACTTT.